This T cell receptor (beta chain) was identified in a study of blood T cell repertoires in COVID-19. Study as a whole: T cells, B-cell-depleted T cells, or PBMCs provided the cDNA or gDNA that served as material.

With 4 bases clipped from V and 3 bases from J, the junction kept 6 bases outside the gene matches. The germline CDR1 and CDR2 sequences are MDHEN and SYDVKM. CDR3 length: 15 amino acids. Source study methods: Estimation of nucleated cell counts was performed using reference gene primer amplification. Repertoires were generated with immunoSEQ multiplex PCR, while TCRdb's copy carries only in-frame clones and drops some. V, J and clone size are those of that table, while D and trimming were read from the DNA. This table has 220,000 or so clones, almost 90% appearing once. The clonotype was recovered from a man aged 25 to 40 who had been exposed to COVID-19. V is TRBV28 and J is TRBJ2-3; 8 nucleotides match TRBD2. The specimen was PBMCs or T cells enriched from blood (not recorded which). CDR3 amino acids: CASSSRGGGTDTQYF. The CDR3 nucleotides read TGTGCCAGCAGTTCTCGGGGGGGTGGGACAGATACGCAGTATTTT.